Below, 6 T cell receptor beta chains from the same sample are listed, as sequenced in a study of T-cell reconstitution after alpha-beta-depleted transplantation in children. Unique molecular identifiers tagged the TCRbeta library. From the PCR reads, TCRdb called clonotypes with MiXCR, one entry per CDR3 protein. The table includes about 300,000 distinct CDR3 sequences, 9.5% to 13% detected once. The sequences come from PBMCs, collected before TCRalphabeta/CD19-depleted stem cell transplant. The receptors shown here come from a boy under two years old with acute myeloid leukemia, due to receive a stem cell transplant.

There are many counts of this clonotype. DNA for the CDR3: TGCGCCAGCAGCCTCTTGACAGGTCAAGAGACCCAGTACTTC. It specifies CASSLLTGQETQYF. This chain joins TRBV5-1 and TRBJ2-5, with TRBD1 as a possible D gene (6 bases). Germline V gene data show CDR1 as SGHRS and CDR2 as YFSETQ. This CDR3 region has 14 residues. With 4 bases removed from V and 2 bases from J, the gap between germline ends came to 12 bases.

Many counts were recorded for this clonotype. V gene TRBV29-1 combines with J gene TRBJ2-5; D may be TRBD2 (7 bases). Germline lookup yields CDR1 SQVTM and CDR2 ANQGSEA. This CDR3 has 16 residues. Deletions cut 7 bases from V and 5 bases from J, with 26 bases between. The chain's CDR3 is CSAWGAGGSRLETQYF. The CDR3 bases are TGCAGCGCCTGGGGGGCTGGCGGGAGCCGCTTGGAGACCCAGTACTTC.

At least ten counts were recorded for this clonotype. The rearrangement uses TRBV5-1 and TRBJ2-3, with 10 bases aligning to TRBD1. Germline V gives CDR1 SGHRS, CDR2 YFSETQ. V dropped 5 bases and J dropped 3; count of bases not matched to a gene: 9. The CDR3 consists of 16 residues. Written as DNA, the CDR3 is TGCGCCAGCAGGCGCCGACCGGGACAGGGGACAGATACGCAGTATTTT. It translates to CASRRRPGQGTDTQYF.

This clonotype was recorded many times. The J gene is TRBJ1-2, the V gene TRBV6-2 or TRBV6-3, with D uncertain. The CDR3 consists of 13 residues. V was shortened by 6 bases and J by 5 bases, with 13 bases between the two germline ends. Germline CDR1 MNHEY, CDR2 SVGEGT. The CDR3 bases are TGTGCCAGCAGCTTAACTCCCCTTTATGGCTACACCTTC. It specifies CASSLTPLYGYTF.

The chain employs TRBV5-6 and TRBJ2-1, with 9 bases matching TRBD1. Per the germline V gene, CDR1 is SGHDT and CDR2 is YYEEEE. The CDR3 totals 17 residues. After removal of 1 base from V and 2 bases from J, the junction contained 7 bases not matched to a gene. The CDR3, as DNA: TGTGCCAGCAGCTTGCCGACCGGGACAGGGACCTACAATGAGCAGTTCTTC. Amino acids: CASSLPTGTGTYNEQFF. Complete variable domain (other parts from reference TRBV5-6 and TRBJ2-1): DAGVTQSPTHLIKTRGQQVTLRCSPKSGHDTVSWYQQALGQGPQFIFQYYEEEERQRGNFPDRFSGHQFPNYSSELNVNALLLGDSALYLCASSLPTGTGTYNEQFFGPGTRLTVL.

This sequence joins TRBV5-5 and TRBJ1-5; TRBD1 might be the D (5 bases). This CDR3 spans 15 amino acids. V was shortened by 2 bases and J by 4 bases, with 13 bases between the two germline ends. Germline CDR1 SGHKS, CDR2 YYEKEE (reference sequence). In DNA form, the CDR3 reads TGTGCCAGCAGCTTCGGACTCGGGGGAAATCAGCCCCAGCATTTT. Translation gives CASSFGLGGNQPQHF.